This T cell receptor (beta chain) was obtained from a study of human T cells and chemical hapten exposure. The overall study: Chiefly women, the patients showed alopecia areata, totalis or universalis. General study findings and limits: Alopecia was present in the donors, so their immune response may differ from healthy people's.

Specified time point: pre-sensitization, week 0. Treatment reported: therapeutic diphenylcyclopropenone sensitization with weekly scalp DPC. The CDR3 is 14 residues long. Trimming pared 1 base from V and 1 base from J, leaving 4 bases between. Germline loops: CDR1 LGHNT, CDR2 FRNRAP. A remark on this clonotype: The antigen remains undetermined.

Library construction involved attaching unique molecular identifiers to individual cDNA molecules, which allowed quantitative, reproducible TCR counting. TCRdb used MiXCR to reprocess the RACE reads, holding one entry per CDR3 protein. The table lists 99,000 or so distinct CDR3 sequences, roughly a tenth of them singletons, with 2.5% to 4% in the top ten. The sequencing used whole blood, collected in connection with sensitization to the hapten diphenylcyclopropenone (DPC). This chain connects TRBV12-5 to TRBJ2-2, with D uncertain. This sequence originates from a woman in her fifties or sixties with alopecia areata. Some clones in this sample may be carry-over from other donors' samples. This chain's CDR3 is CASGLGRNTGELFF. DNA of the CDR3: TGTGCTAGTGGTTTGGGACGGAACACCGGGGAGCTGTTTTTT.